One and the same sample provided the 18 T cell receptor beta chains below, sequenced in a study of CD8 T cells in ankylosing spondylitis. TCRdb fed the 5' RACE reads into MiXCR, producing one record per CDR3 protein. The repertoire includes about 36,000 distinct CDR3 sequences, approximately 11% of them detected once, and 20% sits in the top ten. Specimen: synovial fluid, either unsorted or a sorted T cell fraction (not recorded which). Receptor source: a male donor with ankylosing spondylitis.

This clonotype was counted a few times. The chain joins TRBV6-5 to TRBJ2-2, with TRBD1 matching 10 bases. CDR3 length: 15 residues. Germline loops: CDR1 MNHEY, CDR2 SVGAGI. J gave up 5 bases and V 4 bases, and 4 bases lay outside the gene matches. The chain's CDR3 is CASSSTGGRTGELFF. DNA of the CDR3: TGTGCCAGCAGTTCGACAGGGGGCCGAACCGGGGAGCTGTTTTTT.

This clonotype occurred a few times. The chain links TRBV2 to TRBJ2-4, with 11 positions matching TRBD1. The germline CDR1 and CDR2 sequences are SNHLY and FYNNEI. V lost 1 base, J lost 2 bases, and 1 base stayed unmatched. This CDR3 is 16 amino acids long. The CDR3 is CASSEGTGGSKNIQYF. Here the CDR3 DNA reads TGTGCCAGCAGTGAAGGGACAGGGGGCTCCAAAAACATTCAGTACTTC.

This clonotype turned up a few times. The J gene is TRBJ2-3, the V gene TRBV7-2; D not certain. The germline V gene has CDR1 SGHTA and CDR2 FQGNSA. The CDR3 is 17 residues long. Trimming removed 4 bases from V and 0 bases from J, with 17 bases in between. CDR3 DNA: TGTGCCAGCAGCTCTACACCACTAACCACTAGCACAGATACGCAGTATTTT. Translated, it gives CASSSTPLTTSTDTQYF. Full variable domain (rest looked up from reference TRBV7-2 and TRBJ2-3): GAGVSQSPSNKVTEKGKDVELRCDPISGHTALYWYRQSLGQGLEFLIYFQGNSAPDKSGLPSDRFSAERTGGSVSTLTIQRTQQEDSAVYLCASSSTPLTTSTDTQYFGPGTRLTVL.

The chain has TRBV29-1 and TRBJ2-3, with TRBD2 identical over 11 bases. V shed 7 bases and J 2 bases; nucleotides not matched to a gene: 8. Germline CDR1 reads SQVTM; CDR2 reads ANQGSEA. The CDR3 is 15 amino acids. The CDR3 reads CSGKTSGEFTDTQYF. Here the CDR3 DNA reads TGCAGCGGGAAGACTAGCGGGGAGTTCACAGATACGCAGTATTTT.

This clonotype occurred a few times. The gene calls are TRBV10-2 and TRBJ2-5; 11 bases fit TRBD2. J lost 4 bases, V lost 10 bases, and 8 bases had no gene match. CDR3 length equals 14 residues. Germline V CDR1 and CDR2: WSHSY, SAAADI. CDR3 in DNA: TGCGCCACACGACTAGCGGGAACGCTAGAGACCCAGTACTTC. Amino acids: CATRLAGTLETQYF.

This clonotype was found many times. The chain links TRBV5-1 to TRBJ2-1; D possibly corresponds to TRBD1 (5 bases). V gave up 0 bases and J gave up 3 bases, with 10 bases separating them. From germline, CDR1 is SGHRS and CDR2 YFSETQ. CDR3 size: 15 residues. The CDR3 spells CASSLDVTVYNEQFF. The CDR3 DNA follows: TGCGCCAGCAGCTTGGACGTGACAGTCTACAATGAGCAGTTCTTC.

The chain employs TRBV7-9 and TRBJ1-2; 7 nucleotides align to TRBD1. J was trimmed by 5 bases and V by 0 bases; bases with no gene match: 6. Germline loops: CDR1 SEHNR, CDR2 FQNEAQ (reference sequence). The CDR3 runs 15 residues. CDR3 residues: CASSLARQGGYGYTF. For the CDR3, the DNA is TGTGCCAGCAGCTTAGCGAGACAGGGAGGTTATGGCTACACCTTC.

The rearrangement links TRBV5-6 to TRBJ2-2; D uncertain. The CDR3 is 11 residues long. CDR1 is SGHDT, CDR2 YYEEEE, per germline. V lost 2 bases to trimming and J lost 6 bases, with 2 bases between them. The CDR3 sequence: CASSFAGELFF. CDR3 in DNA: TGTGCCAGCAGCTTTGCCGGGGAGCTGTTTTTT.

The chain uses TRBV5-1 and TRBJ2-1; D ambiguous. Germline V lookup: CDR1 SGHRS, CDR2 YFSETQ. Trimming shortened V by 2 bases and J by 7 bases, and 13 bases separated the two germline ends. The CDR3 runs 14 residues. The DNA for the CDR3 is TGCGCCAGCAGCTTTTCTGGCTATTCGAATGAGCAGTTCTTC. Translated, it gives CASSFSGYSNEQFF.

The sample holds a few counts of this clonotype. The chain combines TRBV29-1 with TRBJ2-1; TRBD2 is a possible D gene (6 bases). Per germline, CDR1 SQVTM and CDR2 ANQGSEA. The V and J ends lost 4 bases and 4 bases respectively, with 17 bases between them. CDR3 size: 15 residues. The CDR3: CSVGLRREGYNEQFF. The CDR3 DNA reads TGCAGCGTTGGACTAAGGCGGGAAGGGTACAATGAGCAGTTCTTC.

This clonotype was seen a few times. The chain joins TRBV6-4 to TRBJ2-1; D possibly corresponds to TRBD2 (6 bases). Germline CDR1 MRHNA, CDR2 SNTAGT. V lost 2 bases and J lost 8, with 13 bases in between. There are 14 residues in the CDR3. In DNA form, the CDR3 reads TGTGCCAGCAGTGACGGGCAGGAGGGGTATGAGCAGTTCTTC. Its protein is CASSDGQEGYEQFF.

The CDR3 loop reads CASSPAGRADTQYF. The CDR3 DNA reads TGTGCCAGCTCACCGGCAGGGAGAGCAGATACGCAGTATTTT. This chain uses TRBV18 with TRBJ2-3; D might be TRBD1 or TRBD2, each matching 5 bases. Trimming pared 3 bases from V and 4 bases from J, leaving 11 bases between. This CDR3 has 14 residues. Germline V gene sequence: CDR1 KGHSH, CDR2 LQKENI. The complete variable domain, with remaining parts taken from reference TRBV18 and TRBJ2-3, reads NAGVMQNPRHLVRRRGQEARLRCSPMKGHSHVYWYRQLPEEGLKFMVYLQKENIIDESGMPKERFSAEFPKEGPSILRIQQVVRGDSAAYFCASSPAGRADTQYFGPGTRLTVL.

The sample holds many counts of this clonotype. The V and J genes are TRBV27 and TRBJ2-2; D not certain. V lost 3 bases, J lost 5 bases, and 10 bases lay in between. CDR3 size: 14 residues. The germline V gene has CDR1 MNHEY and CDR2 SMNVEV (reference sequence). In DNA form, the CDR3 reads TGTGCCAGCAGTTTTACCGCCTTTACCGGGGAGCTGTTTTTT. Its translation: CASSFTAFTGELFF.

There are many counts of this clonotype. The chain employs TRBV2 and TRBJ2-1, with TRBD2 identical over 14 bases. Per the germline V gene, CDR1 is SNHLY and CDR2 is FYNNEI. The CDR3 covers 14 residues. With V trimmed by 8 bases and J by 9 bases, 6 bases remained unmatched. The DNA for the CDR3 is TGTGCCAGCGGGACTAGCGGGAGAGGATCTGAGCAGTTCTTC. It encodes CASGTSGRGSEQFF.

The chain recombines TRBV20-1 with TRBJ2-7; 11 nucleotides match TRBD2. V shed 4 bases, J shed 2 bases, and the junction held 19 bases outside the gene matches. CDR1 is DFQATT and CDR2 is SNEGSKA in the germline V gene (reference sequence). The CDR3 covers 19 residues. The CDR3, as DNA: TGCAGTGCTACGGGACTAGCGGCAACTCTATCTACTGACCCCTACGAGCAGTACTTC. Translation: CSATGLAATLSTDPYEQYF.

This clonotype was counted ten times or more. This chain uses TRBV2 with TRBJ2-1; 11 bases align to TRBD2. CDR3 length: 16 residues. Unmatched junction bases numbered 11, after V lost 6 bases and J lost 7 bases. CDR1 is SNHLY, CDR2 FYNNEI, per germline. This CDR3 reads CASSGPTSGVHNEQFF. The CDR3 DNA sequence: TGTGCCAGCAGCGGTCCGACTAGCGGGGTCCATAATGAGCAGTTCTTC. Variable domain in full (rest from reference TRBV2 and TRBJ2-1): EPEVTQTPSHQVTQMGQEVILRCVPISNHLYFYWYRQILGQKVEFLVSFYNNEISEKSEIFDDQFSVERPDGSNFTLKIRSTKLEDSAMYFCASSGPTSGVHNEQFFGPGTRLTVL.

This clonotype was recorded many times. V is TRBV7-3 and J is TRBJ2-1, with D perhaps matching TRBD1 or TRBD2 (5 bases each). This CDR3 has 17 amino acids. Trimming took 4 bases from V and 3 from J, leaving 19 bases between them. Germline V gene sequence: CDR1 SGHTA, CDR2 FQGTGA. CDR3 sequence reads: CASSSSLRDQFYNEQFF. The CDR3 DNA sequence: TGTGCCAGCAGCTCCTCCCTCCGGGACCAGTTCTACAATGAGCAGTTCTTC.

The V call is TRBV18, the J call TRBJ2-1; 7 bases align to TRBD1. V lost 4 bases and J lost 2; bases outside the gene matches: 5. Germline V gene data show CDR1 as KGHSH and CDR2 as LQKENI. The CDR3 contains 15 residues. CDR3 protein: CASSLGTVPYNEQFF. In nucleotides, the CDR3 is TGTGCCAGCTCACTCGGGACAGTTCCCTACAATGAGCAGTTCTTC.